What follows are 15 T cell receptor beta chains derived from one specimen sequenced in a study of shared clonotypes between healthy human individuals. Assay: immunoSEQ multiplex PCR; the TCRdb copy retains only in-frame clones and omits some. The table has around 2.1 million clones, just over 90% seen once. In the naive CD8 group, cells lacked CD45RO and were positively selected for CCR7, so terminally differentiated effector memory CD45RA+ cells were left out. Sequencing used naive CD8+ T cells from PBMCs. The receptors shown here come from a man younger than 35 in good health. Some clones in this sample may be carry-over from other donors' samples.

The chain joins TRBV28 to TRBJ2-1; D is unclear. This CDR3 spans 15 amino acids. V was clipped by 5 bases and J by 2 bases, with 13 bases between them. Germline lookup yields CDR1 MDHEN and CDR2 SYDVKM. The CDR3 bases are TGTGCCAGCAGTCCCACACACGAAACCTACAATGAGCAGTTCTTC. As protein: CASSPTHETYNEQFF.

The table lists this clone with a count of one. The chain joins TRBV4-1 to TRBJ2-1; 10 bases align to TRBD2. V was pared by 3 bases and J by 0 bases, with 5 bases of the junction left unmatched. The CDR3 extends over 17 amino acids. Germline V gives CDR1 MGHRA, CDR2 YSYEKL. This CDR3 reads CASSQRGLASSYNEQFF. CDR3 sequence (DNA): TGCGCCAGCAGCCAGCGGGGACTAGCGAGCTCCTACAATGAGCAGTTCTTC.

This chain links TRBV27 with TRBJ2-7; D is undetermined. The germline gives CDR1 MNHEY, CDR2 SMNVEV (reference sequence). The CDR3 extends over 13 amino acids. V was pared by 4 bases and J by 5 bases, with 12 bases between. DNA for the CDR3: TGTGCCAGCAGTTCGGGCCCGATCAACGAGCAGTACTTC. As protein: CASSSGPINEQYF.

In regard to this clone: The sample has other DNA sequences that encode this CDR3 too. The CDR3 DNA is TGTGCCAGCAGTGAAGACAGGGGGGGCTACAATGAGCAGTTCTTC. Translated: CASSEDRGGYNEQFF. The rearrangement joins TRBV6-1 to TRBJ2-1, with TRBD1 as a possible D gene (8 bases). The V gene's germline CDR1 is MNHNS and CDR2 SASEGT. The germline V and J ends were trimmed by 1 base and 3 bases, with 10 bases remaining between them. The CDR3 is 15 residues long.

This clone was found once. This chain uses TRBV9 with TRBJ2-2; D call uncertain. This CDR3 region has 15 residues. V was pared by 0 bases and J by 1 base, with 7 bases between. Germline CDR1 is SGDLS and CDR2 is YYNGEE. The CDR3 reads CASSVAQRNTGELFF. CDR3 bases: TGTGCCAGCAGCGTAGCACAGAGGAACACCGGGGAGCTGTTTTTT.

The CDR3 DNA is TGTGCCAGTAGTATATCGGCAGGGGCGTCCGGGGAGCTGTTTTTT. It encodes CASSISAGASGELFF. This chain uses TRBV19 with TRBJ2-2, with D possibly TRBD1 on 6 matching bases. V lost 2 bases to trimming and J lost 6 bases, with 13 bases between them. Germline V CDR1 and CDR2: LNHDA, SQIVND (reference sequence). CDR3 length: 15 amino acids.

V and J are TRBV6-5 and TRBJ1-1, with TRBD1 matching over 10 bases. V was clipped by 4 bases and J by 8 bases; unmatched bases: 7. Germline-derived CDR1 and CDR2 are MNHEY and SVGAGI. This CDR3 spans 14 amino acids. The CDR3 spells CASSFRQGADEAFF. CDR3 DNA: TGTGCCAGCAGTTTCAGACAGGGGGCAGACGAAGCTTTCTTT.

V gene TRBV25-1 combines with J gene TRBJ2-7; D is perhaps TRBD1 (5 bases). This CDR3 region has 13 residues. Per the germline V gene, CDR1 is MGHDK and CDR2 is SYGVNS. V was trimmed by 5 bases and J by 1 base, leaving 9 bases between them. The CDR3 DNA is TGTGCCAGCAGTACCCGACAGTCCTACGAGCAGTACTTC. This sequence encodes CASSTRQSYEQYF.

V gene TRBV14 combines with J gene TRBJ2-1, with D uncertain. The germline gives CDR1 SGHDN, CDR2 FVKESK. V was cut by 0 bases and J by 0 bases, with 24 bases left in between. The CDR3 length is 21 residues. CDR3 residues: CASSQEWPTTVISSSYNEQFF. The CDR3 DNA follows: TGTGCCAGCAGCCAAGAATGGCCTACCACCGTTATATCCAGCTCCTACAATGAGCAGTTCTTC.

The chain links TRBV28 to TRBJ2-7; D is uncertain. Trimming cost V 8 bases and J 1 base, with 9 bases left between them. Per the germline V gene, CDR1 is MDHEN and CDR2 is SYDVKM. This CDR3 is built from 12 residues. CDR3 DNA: TGTGCCAGCGGCGACCCATCCTACGAGCAGTACTTC. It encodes CASGDPSYEQYF. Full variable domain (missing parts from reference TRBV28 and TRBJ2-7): DVKVTQSSRYLVKRTGEKVFLECVQDMDHENMFWYRQDPGLGLRLIYFSYDVKMKEKGDIPEGYSVSREKKERFSLILESASTNQTSMYLCASGDPSYEQYFGPGTRLTVT.

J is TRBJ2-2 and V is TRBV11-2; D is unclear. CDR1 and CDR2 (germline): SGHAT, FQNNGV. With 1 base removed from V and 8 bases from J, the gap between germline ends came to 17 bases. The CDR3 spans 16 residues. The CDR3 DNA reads TGTGCCAGCAGCTTAGCTGGAGTGTTGGTTGGGGGGGAGCTGTTTTTT. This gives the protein CASSLAGVLVGGELFF.

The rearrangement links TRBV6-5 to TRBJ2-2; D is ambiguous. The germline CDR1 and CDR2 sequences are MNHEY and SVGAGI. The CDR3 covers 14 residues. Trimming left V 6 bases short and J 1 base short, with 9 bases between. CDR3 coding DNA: TGTGCCAGCAGCCTCAATCTGAACACCGGGGAGCTGTTTTTT. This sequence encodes CASSLNLNTGELFF.

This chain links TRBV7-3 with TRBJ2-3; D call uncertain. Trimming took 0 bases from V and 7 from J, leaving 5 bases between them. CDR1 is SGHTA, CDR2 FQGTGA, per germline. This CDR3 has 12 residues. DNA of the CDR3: TGTGCCAGCAGCTTAACGGGATATACGCAGTATTTT. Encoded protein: CASSLTGYTQYF.

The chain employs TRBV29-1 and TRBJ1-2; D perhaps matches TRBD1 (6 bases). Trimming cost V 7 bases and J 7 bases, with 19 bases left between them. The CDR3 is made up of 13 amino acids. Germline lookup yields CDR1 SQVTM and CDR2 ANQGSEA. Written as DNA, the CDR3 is TGCAGCGCCCCCGGGCAGGGGCCTGGTGGCTACACCTTC. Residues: CSAPGQGPGGYTF.

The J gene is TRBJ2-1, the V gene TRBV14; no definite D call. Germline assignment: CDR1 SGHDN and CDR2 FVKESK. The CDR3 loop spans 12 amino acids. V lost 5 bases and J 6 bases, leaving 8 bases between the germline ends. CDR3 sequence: CASSFQVNEQFF. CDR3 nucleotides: TGTGCCAGCAGCTTCCAAGTCAATGAGCAGTTCTTC.